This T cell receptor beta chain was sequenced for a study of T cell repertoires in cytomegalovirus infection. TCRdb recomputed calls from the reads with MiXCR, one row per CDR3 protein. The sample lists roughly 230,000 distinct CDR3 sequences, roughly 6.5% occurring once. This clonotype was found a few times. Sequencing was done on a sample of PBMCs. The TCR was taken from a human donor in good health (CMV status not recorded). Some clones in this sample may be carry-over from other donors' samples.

CDR3 region: CSACRLAGGSVQYF. DNA for the CDR3: TGCAGCGCTTGCCGACTAGCGGGGGGCAGTGTCCAGTACTTC. The chain uses TRBV29-1 and TRBJ2-5; 13 nucleotides agree with TRBD2. The CDR3 runs 14 residues. Germline V gives CDR1 SQVTM, CDR2 ANQGSEA. The V and J ends lost 7 bases and 10 bases, in that order; junction bases with no gene match: 12. Looking up the rest from reference TRBV29-1 and TRBJ2-5 gives the full variable domain: SAVISQKPSRDICQRGTSLTIQCQVDSQVTMMFWYRQQPGQSLTLIATANQGSEATYESGFVIDKFPISRPNLTFSTLTVSNMSPEDSSIYLCSACRLAGGSVQYFGPGTRLLVL.